Described below is a single TCR beta chain sequence and its context. Its antigen is unidentified. Trimming removed 1 base from V and 0 bases from J, with 9 bases in between. The CDR3 runs to 16 residues. Germline V gene sequence: CDR1 LNHNV, CDR2 YYDKDF (reference sequence). The PCR made use of 60 Vbeta and 13 Jbeta primers. Measured with immunoSEQ multiplex PCR; TCRdb has only the in-frame clones, and not every one. The data show some 120,000 clones, roughly 77% seen once. This sample is drawn from a study of cytomegalovirus exposure and HLA in healthy donors. Study-wide results and limits: A prior analysis recorded that most TCR beta V segments were productive about 87% or about 30% of the time. Follow-up analysis later connected one missense variant in DCLRE1C with trimming of TCR beta V- and J-genes.

The receptor was isolated from a man aged 35-49 years in good health and CMV-seronegative. The chain links TRBV15 to TRBJ2-2; possible D gene TRBD2, 5 bases. What was sequenced was PBMCs. The CDR3 nucleotides read TGTGCCACCAGCAGAGTGGAGGCGACGAACACCGGGGAGCTGTTTTTT. Its translation: CATSRVEATNTGELFF.